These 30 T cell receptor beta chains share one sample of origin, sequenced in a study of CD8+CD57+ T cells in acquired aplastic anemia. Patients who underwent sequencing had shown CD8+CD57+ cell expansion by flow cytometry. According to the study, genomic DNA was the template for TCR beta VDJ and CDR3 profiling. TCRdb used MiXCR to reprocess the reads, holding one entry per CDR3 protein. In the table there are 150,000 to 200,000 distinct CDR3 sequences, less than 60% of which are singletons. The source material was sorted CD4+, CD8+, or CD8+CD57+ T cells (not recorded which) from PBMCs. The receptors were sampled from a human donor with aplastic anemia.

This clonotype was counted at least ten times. CDR3 sequence reads: CATTTGVSGGSGANVLTF. Here the CDR3 DNA reads TGTGCCACTACAACGGGGGTTTCCGGCGGATCTGGGGCCAACGTCCTGACTTTC. This rearrangement joins TRBV19 to TRBJ2-6, with a weak D call TRBD2 (6 bases). The ends were cut back, 10 bases at V and 1 base at J, with 23 bases in the middle. The germline gives CDR1 LNHDA, CDR2 SQIVND (reference sequence). The CDR3 consists of 18 residues.

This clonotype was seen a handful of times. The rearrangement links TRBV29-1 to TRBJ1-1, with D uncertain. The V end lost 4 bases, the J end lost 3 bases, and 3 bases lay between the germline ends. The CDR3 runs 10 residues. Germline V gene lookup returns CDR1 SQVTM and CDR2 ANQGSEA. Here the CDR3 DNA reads TGCAGCGTTGTGTACACTGAAGCTTTCTTT. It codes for CSVVYTEAFF.

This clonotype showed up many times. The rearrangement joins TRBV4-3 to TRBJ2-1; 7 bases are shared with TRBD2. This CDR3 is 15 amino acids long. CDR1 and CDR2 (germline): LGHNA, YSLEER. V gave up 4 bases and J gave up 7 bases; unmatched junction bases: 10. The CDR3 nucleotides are TGCGCCAGCAGCCGAAGACCCAGGACTAGTAATGAGCAGTTCTTC. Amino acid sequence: CASSRRPRTSNEQFF.

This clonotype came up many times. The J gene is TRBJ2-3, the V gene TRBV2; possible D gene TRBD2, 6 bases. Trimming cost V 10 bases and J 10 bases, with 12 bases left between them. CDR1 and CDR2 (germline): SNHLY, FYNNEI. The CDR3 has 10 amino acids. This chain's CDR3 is CATDSGAQYF. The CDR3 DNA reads TGTGCCACCGATTCGGGGGCGCAGTATTTT.

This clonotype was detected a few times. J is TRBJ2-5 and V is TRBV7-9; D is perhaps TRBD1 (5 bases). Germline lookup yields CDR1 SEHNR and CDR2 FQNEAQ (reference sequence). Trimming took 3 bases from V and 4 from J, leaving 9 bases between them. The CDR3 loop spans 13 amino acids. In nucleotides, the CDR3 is TGTGCCAGCAGCTTCTCAGGGTTAGAGACCCAGTACTTC. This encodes CASSFSGLETQYF.

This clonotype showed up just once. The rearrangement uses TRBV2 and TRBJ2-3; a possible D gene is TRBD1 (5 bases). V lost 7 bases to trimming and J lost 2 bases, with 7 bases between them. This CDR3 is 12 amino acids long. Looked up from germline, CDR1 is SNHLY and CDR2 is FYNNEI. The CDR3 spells CASTGYTDTQYF. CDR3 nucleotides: TGTGCCAGCACAGGGTACACAGATACGCAGTATTTT.

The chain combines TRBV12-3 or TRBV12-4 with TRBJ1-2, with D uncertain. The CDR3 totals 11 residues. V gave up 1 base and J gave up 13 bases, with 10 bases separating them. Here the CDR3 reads CASSLGLDTTF. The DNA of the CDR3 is TGTGCCAGCAGTTTAGGACTAGACACCACCTTC.

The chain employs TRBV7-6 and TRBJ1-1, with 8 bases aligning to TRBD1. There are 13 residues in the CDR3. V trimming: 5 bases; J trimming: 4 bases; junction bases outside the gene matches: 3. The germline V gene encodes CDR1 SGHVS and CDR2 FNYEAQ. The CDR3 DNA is TGTGCCAGCAGCCCGACAGGGGTCACTGAAGCTTTCTTT. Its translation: CASSPTGVTEAFF.

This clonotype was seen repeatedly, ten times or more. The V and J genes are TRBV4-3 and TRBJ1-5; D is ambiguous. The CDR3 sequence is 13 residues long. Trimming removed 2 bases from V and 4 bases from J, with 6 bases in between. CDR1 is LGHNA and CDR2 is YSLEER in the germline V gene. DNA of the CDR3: TGCGCCAGCAGCCAAAATCTTAATCAGCCCCAGCATTTT. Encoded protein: CASSQNLNQPQHF.

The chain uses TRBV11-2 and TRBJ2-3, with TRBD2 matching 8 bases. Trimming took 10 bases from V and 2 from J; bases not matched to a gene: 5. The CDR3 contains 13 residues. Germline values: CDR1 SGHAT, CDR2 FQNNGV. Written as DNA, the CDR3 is TGTGCCACCGGGGGGGGGGTCACAGATACGCAGTATTTT. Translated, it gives CATGGGVTDTQYF.

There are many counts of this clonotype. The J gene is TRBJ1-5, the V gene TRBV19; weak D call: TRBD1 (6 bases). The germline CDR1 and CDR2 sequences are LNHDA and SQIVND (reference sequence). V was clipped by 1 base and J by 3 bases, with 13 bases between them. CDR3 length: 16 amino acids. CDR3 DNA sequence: TGTGCCAGTAGTATAGTCGTACAGGGCCTCAATCAGCCCCAGCATTTT. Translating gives CASSIVVQGLNQPQHF.

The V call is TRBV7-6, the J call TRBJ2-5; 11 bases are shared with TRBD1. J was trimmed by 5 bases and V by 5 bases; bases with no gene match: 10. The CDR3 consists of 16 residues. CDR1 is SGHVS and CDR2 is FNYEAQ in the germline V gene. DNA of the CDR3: TGTGCCAGCAGCCTAGGTGGACAGGGGGCCCGGGAGACCCAGTACTTC. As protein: CASSLGGQGARETQYF.

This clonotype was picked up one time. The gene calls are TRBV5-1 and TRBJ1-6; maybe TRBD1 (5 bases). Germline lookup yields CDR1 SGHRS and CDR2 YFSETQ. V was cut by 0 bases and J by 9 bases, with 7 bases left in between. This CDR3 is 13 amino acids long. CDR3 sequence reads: CASSLAGISPLHF. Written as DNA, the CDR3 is TGCGCCAGCAGCTTGGCAGGGATTTCACCCCTCCACTTT. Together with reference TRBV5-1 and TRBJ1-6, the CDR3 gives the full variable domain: KAGVTQTPRYLIKTRGQQVTLSCSPISGHRSVSWYQQTPGQGLQFLFEYFSETQRNKGNFPGRFSGRQFSNSRSEMNVSTLELGDSALYLCASSLAGISPLHFGNGTRLTVT.

CDR3 bases: TGCAGTGCCCTTGATAGGGGTAGGAACACTGAAGCTTTCTTT. Residues: CSALDRGRNTEAFF. V is TRBV20-1 and J is TRBJ1-1, with TRBD1 as a possible D gene (5 bases). V lost 6 bases and J lost 1, with 15 bases in between. The CDR3 is 14 residues long. From germline, CDR1 is DFQATT and CDR2 SNEGSKA (reference sequence).

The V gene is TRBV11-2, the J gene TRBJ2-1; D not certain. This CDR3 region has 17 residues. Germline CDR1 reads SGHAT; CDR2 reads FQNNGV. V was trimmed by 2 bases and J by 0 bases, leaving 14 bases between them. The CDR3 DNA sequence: TGTGCCAGCAGCTTAAATCGATCCTGCGGCTCCTACAATGAGCAGTTCTTC. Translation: CASSLNRSCGSYNEQFF. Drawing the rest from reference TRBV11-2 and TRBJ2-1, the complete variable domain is EAGVAQSPRYKIIEKRQSVAFWCNPISGHATLYWYQQILGQGPKLLIQFQNNGVVDDSQLPKDRFSAERLKGVDSTLKIQPAKLEDSAVYLCASSLNRSCGSYNEQFFGPGTRLTVL.

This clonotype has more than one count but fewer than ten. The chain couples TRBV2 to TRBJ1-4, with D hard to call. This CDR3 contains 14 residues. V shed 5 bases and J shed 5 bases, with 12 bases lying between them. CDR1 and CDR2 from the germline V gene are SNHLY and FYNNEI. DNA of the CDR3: TGTGCCAGCAGTAAGACGGCCCAGAATGAAAAACTGTTTTTT. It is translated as CASSKTAQNEKLFF.

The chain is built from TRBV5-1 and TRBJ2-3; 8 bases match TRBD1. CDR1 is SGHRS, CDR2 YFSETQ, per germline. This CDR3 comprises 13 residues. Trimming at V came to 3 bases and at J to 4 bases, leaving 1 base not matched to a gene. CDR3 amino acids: CASSSGQADTQYF. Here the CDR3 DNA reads TGCGCCAGCAGCTCGGGACAGGCAGATACGCAGTATTTT.

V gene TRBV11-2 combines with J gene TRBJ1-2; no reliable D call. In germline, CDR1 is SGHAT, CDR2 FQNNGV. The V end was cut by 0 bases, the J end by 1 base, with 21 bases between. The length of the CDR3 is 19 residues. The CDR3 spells CASSLDGYLRWDGNYGYTF. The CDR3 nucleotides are TGTGCCAGCAGCTTAGATGGGTACCTTCGCTGGGATGGTAACTATGGCTACACCTTC. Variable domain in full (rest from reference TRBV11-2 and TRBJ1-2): EAGVAQSPRYKIIEKRQSVAFWCNPISGHATLYWYQQILGQGPKLLIQFQNNGVVDDSQLPKDRFSAERLKGVDSTLKIQPAKLEDSAVYLCASSLDGYLRWDGNYGYTFGSGTRLTVV.

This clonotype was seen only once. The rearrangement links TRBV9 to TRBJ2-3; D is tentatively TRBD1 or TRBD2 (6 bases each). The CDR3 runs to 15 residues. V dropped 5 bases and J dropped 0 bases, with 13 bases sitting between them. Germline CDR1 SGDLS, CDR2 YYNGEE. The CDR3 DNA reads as TGTGCCAGCAGTGAGGTAGGGGGGAGCACAGATACGCAGTATTTT. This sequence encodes CASSEVGGSTDTQYF.

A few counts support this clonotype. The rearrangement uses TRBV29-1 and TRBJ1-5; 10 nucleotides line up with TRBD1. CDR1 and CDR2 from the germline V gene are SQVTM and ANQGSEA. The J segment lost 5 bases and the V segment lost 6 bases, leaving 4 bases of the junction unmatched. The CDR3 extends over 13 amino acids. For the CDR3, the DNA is TGCAGCGTGGCCGGGACAGGGGATCAGCCCCAGCATTTT. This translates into CSVAGTGDQPQHF. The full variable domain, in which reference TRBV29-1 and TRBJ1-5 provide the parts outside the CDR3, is SAVISQKPSRDICQRGTSLTIQCQVDSQVTMMFWYRQQPGQSLTLIATANQGSEATYESGFVIDKFPISRPNLTFSTLTVSNMSPEDSSIYLCSVAGTGDQPQHFGDGTRLSIL.

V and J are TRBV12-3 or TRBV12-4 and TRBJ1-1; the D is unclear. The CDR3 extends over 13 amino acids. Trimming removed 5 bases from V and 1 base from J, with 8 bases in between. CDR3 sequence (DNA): TGTGCCAGCAGTATTACGACGAACACTGAAGCTTTCTTT. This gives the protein CASSITTNTEAFF.

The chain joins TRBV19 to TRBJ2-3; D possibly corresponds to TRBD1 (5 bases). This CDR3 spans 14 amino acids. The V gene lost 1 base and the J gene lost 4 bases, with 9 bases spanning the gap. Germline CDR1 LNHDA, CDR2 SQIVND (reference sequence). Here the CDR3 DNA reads TGTGCCAGTAGTATAGGTGGGGCGGCAGATACGCAGTATTTT. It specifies CASSIGGAADTQYF.

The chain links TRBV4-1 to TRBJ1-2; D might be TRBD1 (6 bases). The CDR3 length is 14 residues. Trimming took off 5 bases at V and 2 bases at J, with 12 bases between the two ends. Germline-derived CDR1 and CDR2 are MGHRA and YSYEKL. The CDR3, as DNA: TGCGCCAGCAGCGTTAACAGGGAAAACTATGGCTACACCTTC. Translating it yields CASSVNRENYGYTF.

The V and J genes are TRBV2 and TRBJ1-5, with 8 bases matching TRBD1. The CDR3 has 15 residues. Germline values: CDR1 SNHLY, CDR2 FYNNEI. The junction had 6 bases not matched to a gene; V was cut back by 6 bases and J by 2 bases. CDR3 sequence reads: CASRAGTGGNQPQHF. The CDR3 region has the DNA TGTGCCAGCAGAGCCGGGACAGGAGGCAATCAGCCCCAGCATTTT. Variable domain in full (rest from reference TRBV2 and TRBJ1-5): EPEVTQTPSHQVTQMGQEVILRCVPISNHLYFYWYRQILGQKVEFLVSFYNNEISEKSEIFDDQFSVERPDGSNFTLKIRSTKLEDSAMYFCASRAGTGGNQPQHFGDGTRLSIL.

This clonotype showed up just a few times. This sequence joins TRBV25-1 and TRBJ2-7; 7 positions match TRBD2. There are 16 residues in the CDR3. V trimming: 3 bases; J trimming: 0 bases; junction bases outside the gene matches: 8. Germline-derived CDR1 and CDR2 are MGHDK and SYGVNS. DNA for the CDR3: TGTGCCAGCAGTGACCTAAGCGGGGCACTCTCCTACGAGCAGTACTTC. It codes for CASSDLSGALSYEQYF.

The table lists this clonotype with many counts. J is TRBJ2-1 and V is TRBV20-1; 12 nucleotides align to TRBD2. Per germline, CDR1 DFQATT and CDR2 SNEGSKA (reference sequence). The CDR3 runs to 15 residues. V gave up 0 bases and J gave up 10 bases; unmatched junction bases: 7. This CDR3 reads CSARDLAGGTIEQFF. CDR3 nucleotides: TGCAGTGCTAGAGATCTAGCGGGAGGGACCATAGAGCAGTTCTTC.

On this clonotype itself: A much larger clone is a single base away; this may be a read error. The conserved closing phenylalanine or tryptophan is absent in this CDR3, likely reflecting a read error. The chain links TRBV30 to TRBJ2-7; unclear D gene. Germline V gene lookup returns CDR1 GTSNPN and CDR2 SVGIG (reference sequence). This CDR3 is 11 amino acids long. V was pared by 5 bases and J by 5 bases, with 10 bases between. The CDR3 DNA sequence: TGTGCCTGGGGGCTTGTCAACGAGCAGTACTCC. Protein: CAWGLVNEQYS.

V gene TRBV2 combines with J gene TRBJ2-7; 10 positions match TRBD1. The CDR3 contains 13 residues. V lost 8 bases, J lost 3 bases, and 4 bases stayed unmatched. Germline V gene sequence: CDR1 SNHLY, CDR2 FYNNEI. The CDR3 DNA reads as TGTGCCAGCTTGTGGGACAGGGGCTACGAGCAGTACTTC. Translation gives CASLWDRGYEQYF. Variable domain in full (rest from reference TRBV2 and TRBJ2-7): EPEVTQTPSHQVTQMGQEVILRCVPISNHLYFYWYRQILGQKVEFLVSFYNNEISEKSEIFDDQFSVERPDGSNFTLKIRSTKLEDSAMYFCASLWDRGYEQYFGPGTRLTVT.

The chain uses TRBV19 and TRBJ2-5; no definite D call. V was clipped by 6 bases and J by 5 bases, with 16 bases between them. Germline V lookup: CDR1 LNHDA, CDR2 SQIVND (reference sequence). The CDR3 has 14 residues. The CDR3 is CASRLGFSAETQYF. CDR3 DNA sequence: TGTGCCAGTAGGTTAGGGTTCTCGGCGGAGACCCAGTACTTC.

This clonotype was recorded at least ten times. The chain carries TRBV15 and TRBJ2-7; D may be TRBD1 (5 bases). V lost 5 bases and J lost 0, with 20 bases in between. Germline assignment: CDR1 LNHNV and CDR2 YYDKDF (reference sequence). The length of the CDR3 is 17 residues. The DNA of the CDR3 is TGTGCCACCAGCTCCAGGGTCGGGCTTACCGGCTCCTACGAGCAGTACTTC. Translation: CATSSRVGLTGSYEQYF.